The 25 T cell receptor beta chains presented below share a single source sample, sequenced in a study of blood T cell repertoires in COVID-19. Clones were sequenced by immunoSEQ multiplex PCR, and TCRdb holds only the in-frame ones, with some missing. The table records roughly 380,000 clones, more than 75% of them present only once. Input material: PBMCs or T cells enriched from blood (not recorded which). The receptor set was obtained from a man aged 30 to 45 who had recovered from COVID-19.

This clone was seen a single time. The chain is built from TRBV15 and TRBJ2-1; 9 positions match TRBD1. Germline trimming cut 3 bases from V and 8 bases from J; bases unmatched to any gene: 11. CDR1 and CDR2 (germline): LNHNV, YYDKDF (reference sequence). The CDR3 sequence is 16 residues long. CDR3 protein: CATSSGGQGRYDEQFF. The DNA for the CDR3 is TGTGCCACCAGCAGTGGGGGACAGGGTAGATACGATGAGCAGTTCTTC. The whole variable domain, filled in from reference TRBV15 and TRBJ2-1, reads DAMVIQNPRYQVTQFGKPVTLSCSQTLNHNVMYWYQQKSSQAPKLLFHYYDKDFNNEADTPDNFQSRRPNTSFCFLDIRSPGLGDTAMYLCATSSGGQGRYDEQFFGPGTRLTVL.

This rearrangement joins TRBV4-3 to TRBJ2-2, with a possible D match to TRBD1 (7 bases). This CDR3 spans 18 amino acids. In germline, CDR1 is LGHNA, CDR2 YSLEER. Between the trimmed V and J ends, which lost 0 bases and 0 bases, there was a span of 14 bases. CDR3 sequence: CASSQDRPGGTNTGELFF. The CDR3 nucleotides read TGCGCCAGCAGCCAAGATCGTCCAGGGGGGACGAACACCGGGGAGCTGTTTTTT.

The V and J genes are TRBV5-6 and TRBJ1-5; D might be TRBD1 (5 bases). V gave up 0 bases and J gave up 6 bases, with 10 bases separating them. This CDR3 spans 14 amino acids. Germline V gene sequence: CDR1 SGHDT, CDR2 YYEEEE. CDR3: CASSLGGGVQPQHF. The CDR3 DNA is TGTGCCAGCAGCTTGGGGGGAGGGGTTCAGCCCCAGCATTTT.

This chain uses TRBV12-3 or TRBV12-4 with TRBJ1-2, with 7 bases lining up with TRBD1. Trimming removed 8 bases from V and 8 bases from J; junction bases left unmatched: 11. The CDR3 has 13 amino acids. The CDR3 DNA sequence: TGTGCCAGCCACCCTTCCCGACAGGGCGGCTACACCTTC. This codes for CASHPSRQGGYTF.

The CDR3, as DNA: TGTGCCACCAGCAGCCCCCCCCCGGGACAGGTCCTAGGGCAGTACTTC. Protein: CATSSPPPGQVLGQYF. The J gene is TRBJ2-7, the V gene TRBV15, with 8 bases lining up with TRBD1. CDR3 size: 16 residues. The J segment lost 9 bases and the V segment lost 3 bases, leaving 16 bases of the junction unmatched. The germline CDR1 and CDR2 sequences are LNHNV and YYDKDF (reference sequence).

This clone was counted only a few times. This rearrangement joins TRBV2 to TRBJ1-5; 7 bases match TRBD1. The V and J ends lost 5 bases and 6 bases, in that order; junction bases with no gene match: 7. Germline V CDR1 and CDR2: SNHLY, FYNNEI. This CDR3 comprises 14 residues. The CDR3 bases are TGTGCCAGCAGTAACCAGGGGGGTGGTCAGCCCCAGCATTTT. Protein product: CASSNQGGGQPQHF. The full variable domain, in which reference TRBV2 and TRBJ1-5 provide the parts outside the CDR3, is EPEVTQTPSHQVTQMGQEVILRCVPISNHLYFYWYRQILGQKVEFLVSFYNNEISEKSEIFDDQFSVERPDGSNFTLKIRSTKLEDSAMYFCASSNQGGGQPQHFGDGTRLSIL.

This rearrangement joins TRBV6-5 to TRBJ1-2, with 7 nucleotides matching TRBD1. Germline V gene sequence: CDR1 MNHEY, CDR2 SVGAGI. The CDR3 spans 13 residues. Unmatched junction bases numbered 8, after V lost 6 bases and J lost 7 bases. The CDR3 DNA sequence: TGTGCCAGCAGCACACAGGGGTGGGGTGGCTACACCTTC. It yields the protein CASSTQGWGGYTF.

The chain carries TRBV30 and TRBJ2-1; weak D call: TRBD2 (6 bases). From germline, CDR1 is GTSNPN and CDR2 SVGIG (reference sequence). V lost 4 bases to trimming and J lost 6 bases, with 16 bases between them. CDR3 length equals 14 residues. CDR3 sequence (DNA): TGTGCCTGGAATATTGAATGGCGGGGCAATGAGCAGTTCTTC. It specifies CAWNIEWRGNEQFF. Full variable domain (remainder filled in from reference TRBV30 and TRBJ2-1): SQTIHQWPATLVQPVGSPLSLECTVEGTSNPNLYWYRQAAGRGLQLLFYSVGIGQISSEVPQNLSASRPQDRQFILSSKKLLLSDSGFYLCAWNIEWRGNEQFFGPGTRLTVL.

This clone was seen once. DNA for the CDR3: TGTGCCAGCAGTTACGGGGGGATGGATAACTATGGCTACACCTTC. Its protein is CASSYGGMDNYGYTF. This chain connects TRBV6-5 to TRBJ1-2; D may be TRBD1 (5 bases). Germline V lookup: CDR1 MNHEY, CDR2 SVGAGI. V lost 2 bases to trimming and J lost 1 base, with 11 bases between them. There are 15 residues in the CDR3.

The genes are TRBV6-2 or TRBV6-3 and TRBJ1-5; D is unclear. The germline V and J ends were trimmed by 6 bases and 4 bases, with 16 bases remaining between them. CDR3 length: 15 amino acids. Germline assignment: CDR1 MNHEY and CDR2 SVGEGT. The CDR3 protein is CASSFRQAMNQPQHF. Here the CDR3 DNA reads TGTGCCAGCAGCTTCCGGCAGGCTATGAATCAGCCCCAGCATTTT.

The chain joins TRBV10-3 to TRBJ1-2, with TRBD1 identical over 9 bases. Germline V gives CDR1 ENHRY, CDR2 SYGVKD. The V gene end was trimmed by 6 bases and the J gene end by 4 bases; junction bases not matched to a gene: 6. The CDR3 loop spans 14 amino acids. The CDR3 nucleotides are TGTGCCATCAGAACGGGACAGGGATCCTATGGCTACACCTTC. This codes for CAIRTGQGSYGYTF.

This chain joins TRBV27 and TRBJ2-4, with D maybe TRBD2 (5 bases). Between the trimmed V and J ends, which lost 4 bases and 0 bases, there was a span of 16 bases. The CDR3 has 17 amino acids. Germline assignment: CDR1 MNHEY and CDR2 SMNVEV (reference sequence). The CDR3 sequence: CASSWSGILLAKNIQYF. For the CDR3, the DNA is TGTGCCAGCAGTTGGTCGGGGATTCTTTTAGCCAAAAACATTCAGTACTTC.

The chain couples TRBV4-1 to TRBJ2-1; D not resolved. The CDR3 length is 14 residues. Germline values: CDR1 MGHRA, CDR2 YSYEKL. V gave up 3 bases and J gave up 10 bases, with 16 bases separating them. The CDR3: CASSQGPVSYEQFF. As DNA, the CDR3 is TGCGCCAGCAGCCAGGGCCCCGTTAGTTACGAGCAGTTCTTC.

The chain links TRBV6-5 to TRBJ2-3; D gene ambiguous. The CDR3 is made up of 14 amino acids. The V and J ends lost 6 bases and 0 bases respectively, with 10 bases between them. Germline V gene sequence: CDR1 MNHEY, CDR2 SVGAGI. CDR3 coding DNA: TGTGCCAGCAGGGTCCCTACTAGCACAGATACGCAGTATTTT. This encodes CASRVPTSTDTQYF.

The table lists this clone with a few counts. CDR3: CASSLSFNRGYQPQHF. The CDR3 bases are TGTGCCAGCAGTTTATCGTTCAACCGGGGGTATCAGCCCCAGCATTTT. V usage is TRBV27 and J usage is TRBJ1-5, with D perhaps TRBD1 (5 bases). V shed 0 bases and J shed 5 bases, with 14 bases lying between them. The CDR3 is 16 residues long. Looked up from germline, CDR1 is MNHEY and CDR2 is SMNVEV (reference sequence).

The rearrangement uses TRBV10-3 and TRBJ1-2, with 7 bases identical to TRBD1. With 3 bases clipped from V and 7 bases from J, the junction kept 11 bases outside the gene matches. The CDR3 is made up of 15 amino acids. Germline V gene data show CDR1 as ENHRY and CDR2 as SYGVKD. The CDR3 is CAISEPEQGVGGYTF. The CDR3 nucleotides are TGTGCCATCAGTGAACCGGAGCAGGGGGTAGGTGGCTACACCTTC.

J is TRBJ1-4 and V is TRBV4-1; 7 bases fit TRBD1. The V gene end was trimmed by 1 base and the J gene end by 7 bases; junction bases not matched to a gene: 6. Germline V CDR1 and CDR2: MGHRA, YSYEKL. This CDR3 is 15 amino acids long. The CDR3 protein is CASSQGQGRREKLFF. In nucleotides, the CDR3 is TGCGCCAGCAGCCAAGGACAGGGACGACGTGAAAAACTGTTTTTT.

The rearrangement links TRBV30 to TRBJ1-5; D remains unclear. Germline V CDR1 and CDR2: GTSNPN, SVGIG (reference sequence). Trimming removed 2 bases at V and 0 bases at J, with 8 bases between. There are 14 residues in the CDR3. The CDR3, as DNA: TGTGCCTGGAGTCGAGATTATAGCAATCAGCCCCAGCATTTT. This codes for CAWSRDYSNQPQHF.

The chain employs TRBV4-2 and TRBJ1-1; D is uncertain. Germline loops: CDR1 LGHNA, CDR2 YNFKEQ. The germline V and J ends were trimmed by 1 base and 3 bases, with 15 bases remaining between them. This CDR3 region has 16 residues. The CDR3 coding sequence is TGTGCCAGCAGCCAAGGGGTAGCAGATCCCTACACTGAAGCTTTCTTT. Translated: CASSQGVADPYTEAFF.

The rearrangement joins TRBV9 to TRBJ2-2, with D perhaps matching TRBD2 (5 bases). V was trimmed by 0 bases and J by 2 bases, leaving 8 bases between them. In germline, CDR1 is SGDLS, CDR2 YYNGEE. The CDR3 is 15 residues long. The DNA of the CDR3 is TGTGCCAGCAGCGTAGCAGAGGGCAACACCGGGGAGCTGTTTTTT. Translation gives CASSVAEGNTGELFF.

A word on this clone: One end of the junction varies from germline; a read error may be responsible. This chain links TRBV30 with TRBJ2-5; 9 nucleotides agree with TRBD2. Germline V CDR1 and CDR2: GTSNPN, SVGIG (reference sequence). The CDR3 runs 14 residues. The CDR3 here is CAWRGTSHQGTQYF. The CDR3 DNA sequence: TGTGCCTGGAGGGGGACTAGCCACCAAGGGACCCAGTACTTC.

This clone was seen once. The rearrangement uses TRBV6-5 and TRBJ1-5, with D possibly being TRBD1 (5 bases). Between the trimmed V and J ends, which lost 11 bases and 5 bases, there was a span of 13 bases. Germline lookup yields CDR1 MNHEY and CDR2 SVGAGI. This CDR3 is built from 12 residues. The DNA for the CDR3 is TGTGCCGGTCAAACAGGTGATCAGCCCCAGCATTTT. Translated, it gives CAGQTGDQPQHF.

V and J are TRBV30 and TRBJ1-6; 10 positions match TRBD1. V shed 2 bases, J shed 8 bases, and the junction held 3 bases outside the gene matches. The V gene's germline CDR1 is GTSNPN and CDR2 SVGIG (reference sequence). The CDR3 covers 14 residues. CDR3 DNA sequence: TGTGCCTGGAGTTCCGGGACAGGGGATTCACCCCTCCACTTT. Protein sequence: CAWSSGTGDSPLHF.

The CDR3 is CASSAWTGQANYGYTF. CDR3 bases: TGTGCCAGCAGTGCCTGGACAGGGCAGGCTAACTATGGCTACACCTTC. The chain recombines TRBV6-1 with TRBJ1-2; 8 nucleotides match TRBD1. The ends lost 4 bases at V and 0 bases at J; junction bases unmatched: 7. This CDR3 has 16 amino acids. Germline assignment: CDR1 MNHNS and CDR2 SASEGT.

In its sample, this clone was seen a few times. The gene calls are TRBV27 and TRBJ1-2, with 7 bases identical to TRBD1. The J segment lost 6 bases and the V segment lost 6 bases, leaving 7 bases of the junction unmatched. The germline V gene encodes CDR1 MNHEY and CDR2 SMNVEV (reference sequence). The CDR3 totals 13 residues. The CDR3 sequence is CASRYDRDHGYTF. The CDR3 DNA follows: TGTGCCAGCAGGTATGACAGGGACCATGGCTACACCTTC.